Below, one T cell receptor (beta chain) is given with its context. This entry belongs to a study of blood T cell repertoires in COVID-19. Study-level information: From the United States, Italy and Spain came samples of acute and convalescent COVID-19.

This CDR3 has 15 amino acids. Germline V CDR1 and CDR2: SGHRS, YFSETQ. With 0 bases removed from V and 4 bases from J, the gap between germline ends came to 12 bases. The method was immunoSEQ multiplex PCR; TCRdb's version includes in-frame clones alone and lacks a portion of them. The data show 250,000 to 350,000 clones, 70% to 90% seen once. What was sequenced was PBMCs or T cells enriched from blood (not recorded which). This sequence originates from a woman in her twenties or thirties who had recovered from COVID-19. This chain joins TRBV5-1 and TRBJ2-3; a weak D match, TRBD2 (5 bases). CDR3 loop: CASSLGGISADTQYF. The CDR3 nucleotides are TGCGCCAGCAGCTTGGGAGGGATTAGTGCAGATACGCAGTATTTT.